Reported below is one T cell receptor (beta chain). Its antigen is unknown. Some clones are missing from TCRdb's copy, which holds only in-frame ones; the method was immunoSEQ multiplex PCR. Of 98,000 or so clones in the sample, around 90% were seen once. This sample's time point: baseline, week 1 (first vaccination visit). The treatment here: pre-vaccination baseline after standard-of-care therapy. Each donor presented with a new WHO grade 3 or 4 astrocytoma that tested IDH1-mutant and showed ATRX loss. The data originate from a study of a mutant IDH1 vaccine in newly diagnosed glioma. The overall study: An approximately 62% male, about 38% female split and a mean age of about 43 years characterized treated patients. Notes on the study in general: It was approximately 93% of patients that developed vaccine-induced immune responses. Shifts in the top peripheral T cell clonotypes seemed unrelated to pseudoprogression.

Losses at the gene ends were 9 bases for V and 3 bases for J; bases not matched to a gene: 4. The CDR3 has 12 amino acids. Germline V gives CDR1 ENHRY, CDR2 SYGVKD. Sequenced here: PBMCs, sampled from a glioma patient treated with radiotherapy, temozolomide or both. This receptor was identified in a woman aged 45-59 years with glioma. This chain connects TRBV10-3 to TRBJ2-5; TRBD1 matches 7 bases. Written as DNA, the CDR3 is TGTGCCATAAGACAGGGCGAAGAGACCCAGTACTTC. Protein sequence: CAIRQGEETQYF.